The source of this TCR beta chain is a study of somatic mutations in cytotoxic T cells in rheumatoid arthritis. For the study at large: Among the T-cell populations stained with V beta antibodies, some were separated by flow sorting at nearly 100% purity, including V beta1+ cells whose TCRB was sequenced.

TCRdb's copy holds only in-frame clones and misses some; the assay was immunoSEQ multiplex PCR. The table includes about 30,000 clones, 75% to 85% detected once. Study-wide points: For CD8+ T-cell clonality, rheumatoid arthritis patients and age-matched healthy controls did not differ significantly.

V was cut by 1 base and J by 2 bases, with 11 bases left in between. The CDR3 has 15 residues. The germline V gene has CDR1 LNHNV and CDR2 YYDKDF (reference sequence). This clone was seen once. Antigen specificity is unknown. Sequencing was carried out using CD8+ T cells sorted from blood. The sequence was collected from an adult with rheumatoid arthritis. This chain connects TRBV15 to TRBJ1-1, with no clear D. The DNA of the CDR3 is TGTGCCACCAGCAGAGGGACTGAATTTAACACTGAAGCTTTCTTT. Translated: CATSRGTEFNTEAFF.